The clone carrying this T cell receptor (beta chain) was picked up one time. Trimming left V 3 bases short and J 5 bases short, with 16 bases between. The CDR3 runs 16 residues. The V gene's germline CDR1 is ENHRY and CDR2 SYGVKD. The sample originates from a study of shared clonotypes between healthy human individuals. Clones were read by immunoSEQ multiplex PCR, and TCRdb kept only the in-frame ones, dropping some. This table holds 2,500,000 or so clones, around nine tenths found once. The material sequenced was naive CD4+ T cells sorted from blood. The subset was: CD45RA+ positively selected. This TCR was sampled from a man in his late teens or twenties in good health. The chain has TRBV10-3 and TRBJ1-4, with a possible D match to TRBD1 (6 bases). CDR3 bases: TGTGCCATCAGTGATTCGGGGGGCAGTAGAAATGAAAAACTGTTTTTT. It specifies CAISDSGGSRNEKLFF.